This T cell receptor (beta chain) was retrieved from a study of post-analysis software for immune sequencing data. Study details: Relapsing-remitting, secondary progressive and progressive-relapsing forms made up the multiple sclerosis disease courses.

V lost 7 bases and J 5 bases, leaving 15 bases between the germline ends. The length of the CDR3 is 14 residues. In the case of this clonotype: The target antigen is unknown.

General study findings and limits: Multiple sclerosis was associated with a significant reduction in normalized Chao1 diversity relative to controls. Batch-matched samples strongly co-clustered by F measure. Among a few TRBV segments more frequent in patients than controls were TRBV5-6, TRBV5-1 and TRBV20-1.

Carried by the TCR beta cDNA libraries were unique molecular identifiers. Around 500,000 cDNA molecules came from approximately 1 to 10 million T cells. Each CDR3 protein gets one entry after TCRdb re-called the PCR reads with MiXCR. The sample contains fewer than 850,000 distinct CDR3 sequences, 40% to 55% of which appear only once. This TCR was recovered from a girl aged 10 to 17 with multiple sclerosis. The rearrangement uses TRBV12-3 or TRBV12-4 and TRBJ2-1; the D gene could be TRBD1 or TRBD2 (5 bases each). Sequencing was carried out using blood. As DNA, the CDR3 is TGTGCCAGCATGAGGGACGGCACAAACAATGAGCAGTTCTTC. Protein sequence: CASMRDGTNNEQFF.